The present entry profiles one T cell receptor beta chain with its context. The specificity of this receptor is unknown. Base qualities are not recorded, but no much larger clone differs from it by a single base. The data originate from a study of OX40 agonist ivuxolimab in advanced cancers. In the study overall: Ivuxolimab, which targeted the costimulatory receptor OX40 (CD134), was an agonistic, fully human IgG2 monoclonal antibody. Intravenous ivuxolimab was administered to patients every 2 weeks at six dose levels: 0.01, 0.1, 0.3, 1.5, 3 and 10 mg/kg. Among the approximately 54 dose-escalation patients, 19 had hepatocellular carcinoma, approximately 15 melanoma, 9 renal cell carcinoma and 9 head and neck cancer. The dose-escalation cohort was 82.7% male with a mean age of around 64 years, ranging from roughly 23 to 90. Prior anti-PD-1, anti-PD-L1 or anti-CTLA-4 therapy was permitted, and checkpoint inhibitors had been received by 40% to 50% of dose-escalation patients. Three dose-escalation patients achieved partial responses, one with hepatocellular carcinoma and two with cutaneous melanoma. Peripheral TCRbeta sequencing was intended to test whether TCR sequence diversity was altered and clonal T-cell expansion was caused by ivuxolimab. The paper reports the monotherapy dose-escalation portion (N = 52 patients) of the phase I ivuxolimab trial. What the work shows at the level of the full study, not this receptor alone: In the 0.1-3.0 mg/kg groups, partial responders had among the lowest normalized peripheral clonal expansion, particularly in CD8+ T cells. Low levels of normalized T-cell clonal expansion were also seen in some patients who did not respond. Which antigens the clonally expanded peripheral T cells were specific for was not determined. At doses from 0.1 to 3.0 mg/kg, clonal expansion was seen in both CD4+ and CD8+ blood T cells between baseline and week 6. On average, CD8+ T cells showed more expanded clones than CD4+ T cells after ivuxolimab.

To sequence the TCRbeta CDR3 region, genomic DNA was isolated from the sorted cells. TCRbeta CDR3 regions were sequenced using the immunoSEQ Assay. TCRdb's version of the immuneACCESS table is confined to in-frame rearrangements and falls short of the full clone set. An unresolved V gene accounts for under half of the shortfall where checked; the remainder is of unknown origin. This sample is represented by fewer than 45,000 clones; about 90% of them were singletons. Of the sample, about 6.3% is held by the ten largest clones. Patients with a history of autoimmune disease or receiving systemic immunosuppression were excluded from the trial. Peripheral blood for TCR sequencing was collected from all dose cohorts at baseline, on cycle 4 day 1, and on cycle 7 day 1. The samples were taken from a phase I, first-in-human, multicenter, open-label dose-escalation trial of ivuxolimab. The trial enrolled adults with locally advanced or metastatic head and neck squamous cell, hepatocellular, melanoma or renal cell carcinoma. Before TCR sequencing, CD4+ T cells and CD8+ T cells were sorted from peripheral blood as separate populations.

The source is an adult with an advanced solid tumor such as melanoma, head and neck, liver or kidney cancer. Specimen: CD4+ or CD8+ T cells sorted from blood, collected in a trial of the OX40 agonist ivuxolimab.

The CDR3 is CASSLDGGNTGELFF. At the DNA level, the sequence is TGCGCCAGCAGCTTGGATGGGGGGAACACCGGGGAGCTGTTTTTT. The chain uses TRBV5-1 and TRBJ2-2; the D gene is possibly TRBD1 or TRBD2, with 5 bases matching each. The CDR3 runs 15 residues from the cysteine to the phenylalanine. Only the CDR3 region is kept as DNA, spanning 45 bases read in frame from base 1. CDR1 and CDR2, per the germline V gene, are SGHRS and YFSETQ. Deletion took 0 bases off V and 1 base off J, with a span of 7 bases between the germline ends.